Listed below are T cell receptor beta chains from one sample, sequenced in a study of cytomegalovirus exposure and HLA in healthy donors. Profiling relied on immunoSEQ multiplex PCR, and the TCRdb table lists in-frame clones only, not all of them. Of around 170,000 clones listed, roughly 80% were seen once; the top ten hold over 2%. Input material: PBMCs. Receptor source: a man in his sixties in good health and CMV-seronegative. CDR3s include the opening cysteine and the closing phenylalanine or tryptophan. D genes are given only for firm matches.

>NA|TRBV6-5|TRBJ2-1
CASKDWDSPYNEQFF
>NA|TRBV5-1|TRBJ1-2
CASSLAAGAGYTF
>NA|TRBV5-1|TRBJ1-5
CASSLGDLRNQPQNF
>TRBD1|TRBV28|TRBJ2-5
CASSLLTGGGETQYF
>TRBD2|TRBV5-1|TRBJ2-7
CASSLTSGSDEQYF
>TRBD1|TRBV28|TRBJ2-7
CASSLCGTGLASGTYEQYF
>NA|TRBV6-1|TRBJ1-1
CASRDYTEAFF
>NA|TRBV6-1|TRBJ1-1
CASSESGKITEAFF
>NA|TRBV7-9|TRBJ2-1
CASSLGGIDEQFF
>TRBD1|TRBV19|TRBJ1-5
CASSIRPRTGEKQPQHF
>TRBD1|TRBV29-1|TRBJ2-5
CSVGTGGETQYF
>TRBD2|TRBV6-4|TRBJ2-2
CASSDKASGANTGELFF
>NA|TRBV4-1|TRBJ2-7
CASSQEGTVSYEQYF
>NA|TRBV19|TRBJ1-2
CASIQRDSLNYGYTF
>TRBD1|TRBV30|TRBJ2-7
CAWSVLVGQGLGEQYF
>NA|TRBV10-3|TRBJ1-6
CAIRPGENSPLHF
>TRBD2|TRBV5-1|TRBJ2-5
CASSLAQLAGETQYF
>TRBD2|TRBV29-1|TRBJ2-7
CSVLTSGDYEQYF
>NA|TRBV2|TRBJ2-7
CASSEAAEGQQYF
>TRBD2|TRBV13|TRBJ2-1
CASSSTSGYSYNEQFF
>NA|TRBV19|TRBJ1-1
CASSITGGAFAEAFF
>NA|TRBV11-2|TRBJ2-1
CASSAGFEQFF
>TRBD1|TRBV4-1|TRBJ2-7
CASSQDHRGTTAEQYF
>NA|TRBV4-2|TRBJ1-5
CASSQDFAGDQPQHF
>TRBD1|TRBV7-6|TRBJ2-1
CASSSVKDRAYNEQFF
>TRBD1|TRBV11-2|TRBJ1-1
CASRRQGTNTEAFF
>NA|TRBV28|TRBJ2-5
CASSRRRGETQYF
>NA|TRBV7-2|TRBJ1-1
CASSLGTDTEAFF
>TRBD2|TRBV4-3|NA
CASSQGSGSGYEQYF
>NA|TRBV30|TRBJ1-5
CAWQGSSNQPQNF
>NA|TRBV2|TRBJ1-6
CASSGTGNSPLHF
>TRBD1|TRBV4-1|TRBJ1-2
CASSPRDREVYGYTF
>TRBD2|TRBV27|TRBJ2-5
CASSPGGPIQTQYF
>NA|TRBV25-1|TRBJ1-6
CASTGIENSPLHF
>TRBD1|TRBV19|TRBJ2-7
CASSRPDRAEQYF
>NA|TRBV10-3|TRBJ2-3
CAISRSGESTDTQYF
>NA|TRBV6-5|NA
CASSRGYNYEQYF
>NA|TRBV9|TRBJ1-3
CASSATTGYSGNTIYF
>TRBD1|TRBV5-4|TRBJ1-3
CASSYQGAGGTIYF
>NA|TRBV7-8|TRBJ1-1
CASSLVAATATEAFF
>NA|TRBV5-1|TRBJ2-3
CASSLGADTQYF
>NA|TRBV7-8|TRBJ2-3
CASSAYRLGTDTQYF
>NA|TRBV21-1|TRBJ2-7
CAFGGGYEQYF
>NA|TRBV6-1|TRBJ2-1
CASSEALTGAGGNEQFF
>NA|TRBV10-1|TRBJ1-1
CASSEFRGSDTEAFF
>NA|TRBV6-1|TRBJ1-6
CASGSSYNSPLHF
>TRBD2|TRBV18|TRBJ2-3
CASSPSGGARDTQYF
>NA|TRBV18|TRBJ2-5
CASSRDFQETQYF
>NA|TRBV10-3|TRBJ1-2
CATTGKDYGYTF
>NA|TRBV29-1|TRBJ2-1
CSVVISVGEQFF
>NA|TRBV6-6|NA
CASSYSDRYEQYF
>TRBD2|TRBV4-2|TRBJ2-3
CASSLASGGDTDTQYF
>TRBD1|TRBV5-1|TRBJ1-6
CASSLGQGANSPLHF
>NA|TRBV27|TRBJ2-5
CASSSRSQETQYF
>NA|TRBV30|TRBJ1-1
CAWSVPGVNTEAFF
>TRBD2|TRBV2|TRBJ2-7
CASRGGAGGSYEQYF